This TCR beta chain emerged from a study of T-cell memory formation after mild COVID-19. Study-wide findings and caveats: Those CD4+ clones that contracted were mainly in CM and EM (CD8+ ones in EMRA).

Of note for this clonotype: What it recognizes is unknown.

There are 15 residues in the CDR3. Per the germline V gene, CDR1 is DFQATT and CDR2 is SNEGSKA (reference sequence). The germline V and J ends were trimmed by 3 bases and 7 bases, with 16 bases remaining between them. After 5'RACE with constant-segment primers, TCR alpha and TCR beta cDNA libraries carrying sample barcodes and UMIs were obtained. In TCRdb, the 5' RACE reads were re-called with MiXCR into one record per CDR3 protein. The sample consists of around 180,000 distinct CDR3 sequences, around 15% of them appearing once. The chain couples TRBV20-1 to TRBJ1-6; possibly TRBD1 for D (5 bases). This receptor was obtained from an adult woman who had mild COVID-19 (a few samples of this study predate the infection). Cell type and time point are not known. The sequenced sample consisted of PBMCs or a T cell subset sorted from them (not recorded which). For the CDR3, the DNA is TGCAGTGCTAGCAGCCAGGGCGGGGGAAATTCACCCCTCCACTTT. It encodes CSASSQGGGNSPLHF.